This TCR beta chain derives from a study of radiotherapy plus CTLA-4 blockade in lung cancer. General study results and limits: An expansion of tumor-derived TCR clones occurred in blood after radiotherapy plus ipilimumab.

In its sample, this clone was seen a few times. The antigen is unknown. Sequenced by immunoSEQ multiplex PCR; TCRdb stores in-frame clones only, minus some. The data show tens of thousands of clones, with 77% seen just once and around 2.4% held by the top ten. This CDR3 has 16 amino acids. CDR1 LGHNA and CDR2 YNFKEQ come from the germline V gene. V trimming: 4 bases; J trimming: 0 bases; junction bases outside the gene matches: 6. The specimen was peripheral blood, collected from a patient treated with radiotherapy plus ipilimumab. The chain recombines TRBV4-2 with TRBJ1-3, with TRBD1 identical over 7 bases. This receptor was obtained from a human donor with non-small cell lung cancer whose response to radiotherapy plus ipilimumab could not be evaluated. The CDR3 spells CASSPQGTSSGNTIYF. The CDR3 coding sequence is TGTGCCAGCAGCCCACAGGGGACTAGCTCTGGAAACACCATATATTTT.